These T cell receptor beta chains were read from a single sample in a study of blood T cell repertoires in COVID-19. Sequencing was performed with immunoSEQ multiplex PCR; in TCRdb, only in-frame clones are kept and a portion is missing. The sample lists some 150,000 clones; roughly 90% were seen once. Specimen: peripheral blood. The receptors shown here come from a man in his sixties with acute or convalescent COVID-19. Both conserved end residues are part of each CDR3. D genes are given only for firm matches. The size field is filled for only some rows; it gives once, few, many or a size class.

abundance: NA
d_gene: NA
v_gene: TRBV6-2/TRBV6-3
j_gene: TRBJ2-5
CDR3aa: CAGGWGDQETQYF
CDR3nt: TGTGCCGGCGGTTGGGGGGACCAAGAGACCCAGTACTTC

abundance: once
d_gene: NA
v_gene: TRBV2
j_gene: TRBJ1-2
CDR3aa: CASTLTDRNYGYTF
CDR3nt: TGTGCCAGCACCCTTACCGACAGGAACTATGGCTACACCTTC

abundance: NA
d_gene: TRBD2
v_gene: TRBV9
j_gene: TRBJ2-1
CDR3aa: CASSVVSSGGVYNEQFF
CDR3nt: TGTGCCAGCAGCGTAGTGTCTAGCGGGGGGGTCTACAATGAGCAGTTCTTC

abundance: NA
d_gene: TRBD1
v_gene: TRBV12-3/TRBV12-4
j_gene: TRBJ2-3
CDR3aa: CASKQGEDTQYF
CDR3nt: TGTGCCAGCAAACAGGGGGAAGATACGCAGTATTTT

abundance: NA
d_gene: NA
v_gene: TRBV27
j_gene: TRBJ1-2
CDR3aa: CASSPRSGNYGYTF
CDR3nt: TGTGCCAGCAGCCCCCGTTCGGGAAACTATGGCTACACCTTC

abundance: NA
d_gene: NA
v_gene: TRBV7-9
j_gene: TRBJ2-2
CDR3aa: CASSLGQGNTGELFF
CDR3nt: TGTGCCAGCAGCTTAGGGCAGGGGAACACCGGGGAGCTGTTTTTT

abundance: NA
d_gene: TRBD1
v_gene: TRBV18
j_gene: TRBJ1-3
CDR3aa: CASSRQGRQSGNTIYF
CDR3nt: TGTGCCAGCTCACGACAGGGAAGGCAATCTGGAAACACCATATATTTT

abundance: NA
d_gene: NA
v_gene: TRBV27
j_gene: TRBJ2-2
CDR3aa: CASSLGQGWELFF
CDR3nt: TGTGCCAGCAGTTTAGGGCAGGGCTGGGAGCTGTTTTTT

abundance: NA
d_gene: TRBD2
v_gene: TRBV19
j_gene: TRBJ2-1
CDR3aa: CASSNRLAGAISTYNEQFF
CDR3nt: TGTGCCAGTAGTAATCGACTAGCGGGGGCAATATCTACCTACAATGAGCAGTTCTTC

abundance: NA
d_gene: NA
v_gene: TRBV6-5
j_gene: TRBJ1-3
CDR3aa: CASSLSGFGTIYF
CDR3nt: TGTGCCAGCAGCCTATCGGGATTTGGCACCATATATTTT

abundance: NA
d_gene: NA
v_gene: TRBV18
j_gene: TRBJ2-2
CDR3aa: CASSGQTNTGELFF
CDR3nt: TGTGCCAGCTCGGGACAAACGAACACCGGGGAGCTGTTTTTT

abundance: NA
d_gene: NA
v_gene: TRBV24-1
j_gene: TRBJ2-3
CDR3aa: CATSDYQKGSTDTQYF
CDR3nt: TGTGCCACCAGTGATTATCAAAAGGGGAGCACAGATACGCAGTATTTT

abundance: NA
d_gene: TRBD2
v_gene: TRBV6-2/TRBV6-3
j_gene: TRBJ2-3
CDR3aa: CASSYQRGGRDTQYF
CDR3nt: TGTGCCAGCAGTTACCAGCGGGGGGGTCGCGATACGCAGTATTTT

abundance: NA
d_gene: NA
v_gene: TRBV30
j_gene: TRBJ2-3
CDR3aa: CAWSSEGHPSTDTQYF
CDR3nt: TGTGCCTGGAGTAGCGAGGGTCACCCAAGCACAGATACGCAGTATTTT

abundance: once
d_gene: NA
v_gene: TRBV7-2
j_gene: TRBJ1-2
CDR3aa: CASSLVREAYGYTF
CDR3nt: TGTGCCAGCAGCTTAGTCAGGGAAGCCTATGGCTACACCTTC

abundance: NA
d_gene: NA
v_gene: TRBV9
j_gene: TRBJ1-4
CDR3aa: CASSVGLQAINEKLFF
CDR3nt: TGTGCCAGCAGCGTAGGGTTGCAGGCAATTAATGAAAAACTGTTTTTT

abundance: NA
d_gene: NA
v_gene: TRBV18
j_gene: TRBJ1-3
CDR3aa: CASSPSARFNSGNTIYF
CDR3nt: TGTGCCAGCTCACCATCGGCCAGGTTCAACTCTGGAAACACCATATATTTT

abundance: NA
d_gene: NA
v_gene: TRBV4-1
j_gene: TRBJ2-3
CDR3aa: CASSHPGFNTQYF
CDR3nt: TGCGCCAGCAGCCACCCAGGGTTCAATACGCAGTATTTT

abundance: few
d_gene: NA
v_gene: TRBV2
j_gene: TRBJ1-5
CDR3aa: CASKDSNFNQPQHF
CDR3nt: TGTGCCAGCAAAGACTCGAATTTCAATCAGCCCCAGCATTTT

abundance: NA
d_gene: TRBD1
v_gene: TRBV19
j_gene: TRBJ1-5
CDR3aa: CASSIRDRGNQPQHF
CDR3nt: TGTGCCAGTAGTATCCGGGACAGGGGCAATCAGCCCCAGCATTTT

abundance: NA
d_gene: NA
v_gene: TRBV19
j_gene: TRBJ1-6
CDR3aa: CASSIRQDGGPLHF
CDR3nt: TGTGCCAGTAGTATACGGCAGGACGGAGGACCCCTCCACTTT

abundance: NA
d_gene: TRBD1
v_gene: TRBV19
j_gene: TRBJ2-7
CDR3aa: CASSGRGTAAGYEQYF
CDR3nt: TGTGCCAGTAGTGGACGAGGGACAGCCGCGGGCTACGAGCAGTACTTC

abundance: NA
d_gene: TRBD1
v_gene: TRBV6-5
j_gene: TRBJ2-1
CDR3aa: CASFPGTGTGGEQFF
CDR3nt: TGTGCCAGTTTCCCCGGGACAGGGACTGGGGGTGAGCAGTTCTTC

abundance: once
d_gene: NA
v_gene: TRBV27
j_gene: TRBJ2-5
CDR3aa: CASSLTPIETQYF
CDR3nt: TGTGCCAGCAGTCTAACCCCTATAGAGACCCAGTACTTC

abundance: NA
d_gene: NA
v_gene: TRBV18
j_gene: TRBJ2-3
CDR3aa: CASSPGFTYEADTQYF
CDR3nt: TGTGCCAGCTCACCGGGTTTTACCTATGAGGCGGATACGCAGTATTTT

abundance: once
d_gene: NA
v_gene: TRBV2
j_gene: TRBJ2-5
CDR3aa: CASRADQETQYF
CDR3nt: TGTGCCAGCAGGGCAGACCAAGAGACCCAGTACTTC

abundance: once
d_gene: TRBD1
v_gene: TRBV5-6
j_gene: TRBJ1-5
CDR3aa: CASSLGQGRAQPQHF
CDR3nt: TGTGCCAGCAGCTTGGGACAGGGGAGAGCCCAGCCCCAGCATTTT

abundance: many
d_gene: TRBD1
v_gene: TRBV3-1/TRBV3-2
j_gene: TRBJ1-2
CDR3aa: CASSQSQGRGYTF
CDR3nt: TGTGCCAGCAGCCAATCACAGGGGCGCGGCTACACCTTC

abundance: NA
d_gene: NA
v_gene: TRBV6-1
j_gene: TRBJ1-3
CDR3aa: CASSEASRRGSGNTIYF
CDR3nt: TGTGCCAGCAGTGAAGCTTCCCGACGGGGCTCTGGAAACACCATATATTTT

abundance: NA
d_gene: TRBD2
v_gene: TRBV13
j_gene: TRBJ2-3
CDR3aa: CASSLWGLAGKMTDTQYF
CDR3nt: TGTGCCAGCAGCTTATGGGGACTAGCGGGGAAGATGACAGATACGCAGTATTTT

abundance: NA
d_gene: NA
v_gene: TRBV7-3
j_gene: TRBJ2-2
CDR3aa: CASSFLGGSAGELFF
CDR3nt: TGTGCCAGCAGCTTTTTGGGGGGTTCTGCCGGGGAGCTGTTTTTT

abundance: NA
d_gene: NA
v_gene: TRBV7-2
j_gene: TRBJ2-3
CDR3aa: CASSSPTDRYTQYF
CDR3nt: TGTGCCAGCAGCTCACCGACAGACAGATATACGCAGTATTTT

abundance: NA
d_gene: NA
v_gene: TRBV6-1
j_gene: TRBJ1-2
CDR3aa: CASSETGYGYTF
CDR3nt: TGTGCCAGCAGTGAGACAGGCTATGGCTACACCTTC

abundance: NA
d_gene: NA
v_gene: TRBV27
j_gene: TRBJ1-2
CDR3aa: CASSFSGRTGYTF
CDR3nt: TGTGCCAGCAGTTTTAGCGGCAGAACGGGCTACACCTTC

abundance: NA
d_gene: TRBD1
v_gene: TRBV6-6
j_gene: TRBJ1-5
CDR3aa: CASTRDRGNQPQHF
CDR3nt: TGTGCCAGCACCAGAGACAGGGGCAATCAGCCCCAGCATTTT

abundance: once
d_gene: TRBD1
v_gene: TRBV6-5
j_gene: TRBJ1-2
CDR3aa: CASSLAGQYGYTF
CDR3nt: TGTGCCAGCAGCCTAGCGGGACAGTATGGCTACACCTTC

abundance: once
d_gene: TRBD1
v_gene: TRBV18
j_gene: TRBJ1-6
CDR3aa: CASSPGQGRDSPLHF
CDR3nt: TGTGCCAGCTCACCAGGACAGGGACGGGATTCACCCCTCCACTTT

abundance: NA
d_gene: NA
v_gene: TRBV6-5
j_gene: TRBJ2-1
CDR3aa: CASSPFTGMDEQFF
CDR3nt: TGTGCCAGCAGTCCGTTCACAGGGATGGATGAGCAGTTCTTC

abundance: once
d_gene: NA
v_gene: TRBV19
j_gene: TRBJ1-2
CDR3aa: CASMYQAGKYGYTF
CDR3nt: TGTGCCAGTATGTACCAGGCAGGGAAATATGGCTACACCTTC

abundance: NA
d_gene: TRBD1
v_gene: TRBV7-2
j_gene: TRBJ1-2
CDR3aa: CASSLEGANYGYTF
CDR3nt: TGTGCCAGCAGCCTCGAGGGGGCCAACTATGGCTACACCTTC

abundance: NA
d_gene: NA
v_gene: TRBV7-7
j_gene: TRBJ2-3
CDR3aa: CASSLFLTSSGTDTQYF
CDR3nt: TGTGCCAGCAGCTTATTCCTCACTAGCAGTGGCACAGATACGCAGTATTTT

abundance: NA
d_gene: TRBD1
v_gene: TRBV15
j_gene: TRBJ1-3
CDR3aa: CATSRGGTDSGNTIYF
CDR3nt: TGTGCCACCAGCAGAGGCGGGACAGACTCTGGAAACACCATATATTTT

abundance: many
d_gene: NA
v_gene: TRBV20-1
j_gene: TRBJ1-6
CDR3aa: CSARQDNHLHF
CDR3nt: TGCAGTGCTAGACAGGATAATCACCTCCACTTT

abundance: NA
d_gene: TRBD1
v_gene: TRBV6-1
j_gene: TRBJ1-5
CDR3aa: CASSEQTGAGSQPQHF
CDR3nt: TGTGCCAGCAGTGAGCAGACAGGGGCAGGGAGTCAGCCCCAGCATTTT

abundance: NA
d_gene: TRBD1
v_gene: TRBV27
j_gene: TRBJ1-2
CDR3aa: CASSLRQGAAGYTF
CDR3nt: TGTGCCAGCAGTTTAAGGCAGGGGGCGGCTGGCTACACCTTC

abundance: NA
d_gene: TRBD2
v_gene: TRBV27
j_gene: TRBJ2-2
CDR3aa: CASSWSHGLAATGELFF
CDR3nt: TGTGCCAGCAGTTGGTCCCACGGACTAGCGGCCACCGGGGAGCTGTTTTTT

abundance: NA
d_gene: NA
v_gene: TRBV27
j_gene: TRBJ1-1
CDR3aa: CASSFRVGTEAFF
CDR3nt: TGTGCCAGCAGTTTCAGGGTAGGTACTGAAGCTTTCTTT

abundance: NA
d_gene: NA
v_gene: TRBV19
j_gene: TRBJ1-5
CDR3aa: CASELVTGRNQPQHF
CDR3nt: TGTGCCAGTGAACTTGTAACAGGGAGAAATCAGCCCCAGCATTTT

abundance: NA
d_gene: NA
v_gene: TRBV6-5
j_gene: TRBJ1-2
CDR3aa: CASSPNNYGYTF
CDR3nt: TGTGCCAGCAGTCCTAATAACTATGGCTACACCTTC

abundance: NA
d_gene: NA
v_gene: TRBV11-2
j_gene: TRBJ1-1
CDR3aa: CASSLGVGTEAFF
CDR3nt: TGTGCCAGCAGCTTGGGCGTGGGCACTGAAGCTTTCTTT

abundance: NA
d_gene: NA
v_gene: TRBV19
j_gene: TRBJ2-2
CDR3aa: CASRRGTANTGELFF
CDR3nt: TGTGCCAGCCGACGCGGGACAGCGAACACCGGGGAGCTGTTTTTT

abundance: NA
d_gene: TRBD1
v_gene: TRBV18
j_gene: TRBJ1-4
CDR3aa: CASSPPGQGRNEKLFF
CDR3nt: TGTGCCAGCTCACCCCCCGGACAGGGCCGGAATGAAAAACTGTTTTTT

abundance: NA
d_gene: NA
v_gene: TRBV25-1
j_gene: TRBJ1-3
CDR3aa: CASSDPTDSGNTIYF
CDR3nt: TGTGCCAGCAGTGACCCGACAGACTCTGGAAACACCATATATTTT

abundance: NA
d_gene: NA
v_gene: TRBV3-1/TRBV3-2
j_gene: TRBJ2-6
CDR3aa: CASSPLPNSGANVLTF
CDR3nt: TGTGCCAGCAGCCCTCTACCAAACTCTGGGGCCAACGTCCTGACTTTC

abundance: once
d_gene: TRBD1
v_gene: TRBV6-5
j_gene: TRBJ1-4
CDR3aa: CASKQGVNEKLFF
CDR3nt: TGTGCCAGCAAACAGGGGGTTAATGAAAAACTGTTTTTT